The rows below give T cell receptor beta chains drawn from one sample of a study of blood T cell repertoires in COVID-19. Clones were read by immunoSEQ multiplex PCR, and TCRdb kept only the in-frame ones, dropping some. The data contain about 52,000 clones, around 81% of them singletons. Sequenced sample: peripheral blood. These receptors originate from a man in his 70s with active COVID-19. Both conserved end residues are trimmed from each CDR3. Each record gives: V gene, CDR3 length, J gene, CDR3 protein.

V: TRBV9
length: 11
J: TRBJ2-5
CDR3: ASSVGQKETQY

V: TRBV2
length: 12
J: TRBJ2-7
CDR3: ASMAAGAGNEQY

V: TRBV7-9
length: 17
J: TRBJ2-5
CDR3: ASNRPGLAGAQYQETQY

V: TRBV11-2
length: 12
J: TRBJ2-2
CDR3: ASSLTDNTGELF

V: TRBV18
length: 16
J: TRBJ2-1
CDR3: ASTSTGGEYSSYNEQF

V: TRBV19
length: 13
J: TRBJ2-7
CDR3: ASSPGGRPSYEQY

V: TRBV7-3
length: 10
J: TRBJ1-2
CDR3: ASSLSGYGYT

V: TRBV5-8
length: 15
J: TRBJ2-2
CDR3: ASSLAGGQGQTGELF

V: TRBV7-2
length: 13
J: TRBJ2-7
CDR3: ASSGLAGMGYEQY

V: TRBV18
length: 12
J: TRBJ2-7
CDR3: ASSPPRPSYEQY

V: TRBV18
length: 14
J: TRBJ2-6
CDR3: ASSPGLISGANVLT

V: TRBV12-2
length: 15
J: TRBJ1-1
CDR3: ASRFEGDRGLGTEAF

V: TRBV28
length: 13
J: TRBJ1-5
CDR3: ASSARGADNQPQH

V: TRBV7-3
length: 13
J: TRBJ2-7
CDR3: ASSLMGQPRNEQY

V: TRBV16
length: 13
J: TRBJ1-5
CDR3: ASSQQGRGNQPQH

V: TRBV10-3
length: 12
J: TRBJ1-1
CDR3: AIRTQGKDTEAF

V: TRBV5-5
length: 12
J: TRBJ1-5
CDR3: ASSWGQGNQPQH

V: TRBV7-8
length: 11
J: TRBJ2-7
CDR3: ASEAGGPYEQY

V: TRBV7-3
length: 15
J: TRBJ2-2
CDR3: ASSLPGGLAGTGELF

V: TRBV18
length: 14
J: TRBJ2-3
CDR3: ASSPGTGGYSDTQY

V: TRBV19
length: 11
J: TRBJ1-2
CDR3: ASAQQGANGYT

V: TRBV4-1
length: 13
J: TRBJ2-7
CDR3: ASSQVPGQYYEQY

V: TRBV7-9
length: 12
J: TRBJ1-1
CDR3: ASSPSQGNTEAF

V: TRBV30
length: 12
J: TRBJ2-3
CDR3: AWSVRGGADTQY

V: TRBV28
length: 10
J: TRBJ1-4
CDR3: ASSLTGVKLF

V: TRBV12-5
length: 13
J: TRBJ1-2
CDR3: ASGLEQGASYGYT

V: TRBV3-1/TRBV3-2
length: 14
J: TRBJ2-7
CDR3: ASSNASPISVDEQY

V: TRBV9
length: 13
J: TRBJ1-4
CDR3: ASSVGTASNEKLF

V: TRBV6-1
length: 14
J: TRBJ2-1
CDR3: ASSEALLAGGDEQF

V: TRBV7-2
length: 11
J: TRBJ2-2
CDR3: ASSGTSHGELF

V: TRBV5-1
length: 12
J: TRBJ1-1
CDR3: ASSARTGEGEAF

V: TRBV29-1
length: 11
J: TRBJ2-1
CDR3: SVEGRQAVKQF

V: TRBV10-3
length: 13
J: TRBJ1-2
CDR3: AISGGQGMNYGYT

V: TRBV4-3
length: 12
J: TRBJ1-3
CDR3: ASSSPVDGNTIY

V: TRBV4-1
length: 13
J: TRBJ2-7
CDR3: ASSGTAQPGYEQY

V: TRBV12-3/TRBV12-4
length: 11
J: TRBJ1-1
CDR3: ASTSDTNTEAF

V: TRBV20-1
length: 12
J: TRBJ2-7
CDR3: SASGGIHLDEQY

V: TRBV30
length: 11
J: TRBJ1-3
CDR3: AWRTKTGNTIY

V: TRBV10-3
length: 15
J: TRBJ2-2
CDR3: AIRAGTSGLLTGELF

V: TRBV18
length: 12
J: TRBJ1-1
CDR3: ASSPTQGVTEAF

V: TRBV24-1
length: 11
J: TRBJ1-6
CDR3: ATQPGAHSPLH

V: TRBV5-8
length: 12
J: TRBJ1-2
CDR3: ASSLGQANYGYT

V: TRBV7-2
length: 15
J: TRBJ1-2
CDR3: ASSPVGQGARNYGYT

V: TRBV5-1
length: 12
J: TRBJ1-4
CDR3: ASSIGAQNEKLF

V: TRBV2
length: 12
J: TRBJ1-2
CDR3: ASSADRGGYGYT

V: TRBV19
length: 14
J: TRBJ2-7
CDR3: ASSIGGQASGDEQY

V: TRBV5-1
length: 13
J: TRBJ2-7
CDR3: ASSLGGTGTYEQY

V: TRBV20-1
length: 11
J: TRBJ2-2
CDR3: SASGPAPGELF

V: TRBV5-6
length: 16
J: TRBJ1-2
CDR3: ASSLAPRRTVRSGGYT

V: TRBV24-1
length: 11
J: TRBJ1-5
CDR3: ATSDFGHQPQH

V: TRBV4-3
length: 13
J: TRBJ1-2
CDR3: ASSQDIGRGGGYT